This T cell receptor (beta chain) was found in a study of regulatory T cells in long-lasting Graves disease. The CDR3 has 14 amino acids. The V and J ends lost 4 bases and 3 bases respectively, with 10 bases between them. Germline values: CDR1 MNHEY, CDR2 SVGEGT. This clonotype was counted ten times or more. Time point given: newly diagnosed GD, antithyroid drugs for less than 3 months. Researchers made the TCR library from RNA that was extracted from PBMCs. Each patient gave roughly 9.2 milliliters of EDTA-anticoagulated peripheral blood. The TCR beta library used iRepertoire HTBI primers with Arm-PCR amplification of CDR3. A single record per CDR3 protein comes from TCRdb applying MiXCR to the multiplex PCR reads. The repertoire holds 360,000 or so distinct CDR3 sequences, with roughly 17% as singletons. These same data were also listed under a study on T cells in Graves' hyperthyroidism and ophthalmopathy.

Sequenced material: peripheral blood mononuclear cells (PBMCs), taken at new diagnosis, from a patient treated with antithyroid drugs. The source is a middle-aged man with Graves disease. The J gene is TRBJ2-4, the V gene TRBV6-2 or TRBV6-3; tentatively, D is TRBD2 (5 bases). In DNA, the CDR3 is TGTGCCAGCAGTTCGACCGGAGGCAAAAACATTCAGTACTTC. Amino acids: CASSSTGGKNIQYF.